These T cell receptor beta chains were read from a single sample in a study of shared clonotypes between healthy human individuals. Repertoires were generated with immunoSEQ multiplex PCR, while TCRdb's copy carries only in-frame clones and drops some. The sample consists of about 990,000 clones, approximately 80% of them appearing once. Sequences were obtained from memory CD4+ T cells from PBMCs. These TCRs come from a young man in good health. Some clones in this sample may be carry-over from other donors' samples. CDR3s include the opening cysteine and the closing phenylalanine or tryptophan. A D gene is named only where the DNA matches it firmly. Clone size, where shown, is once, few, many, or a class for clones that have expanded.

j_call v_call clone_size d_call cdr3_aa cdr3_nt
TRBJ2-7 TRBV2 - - CASTPQGFSMVLYEQYF TGTGCCAGCACACCCCAGGGTTTTTCGATGGTGCTCTACGAGCAGTACTTC
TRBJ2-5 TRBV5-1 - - CASSFSSYQETQYF TGCGCCAGCAGCTTTTCTAGCTACCAAGAGACCCAGTACTTC
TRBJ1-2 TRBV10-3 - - CAISQQASNYGYTF TGTGCCATCAGTCAACAGGCGAGTAACTATGGCTACACCTTC
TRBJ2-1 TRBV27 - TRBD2 CASSLGPRLAGSYNEQFF TGTGCCAGCAGTTTAGGCCCCAGACTAGCGGGATCCTACAATGAGCAGTTCTTC
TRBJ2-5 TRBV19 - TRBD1 CASSFNRGQETQYF TGTGCCAGTAGTTTCAACAGGGGCCAAGAGACCCAGTACTTC
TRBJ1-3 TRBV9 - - CASSVTGKLYSGNTIYF TGTGCCAGCAGCGTTACAGGGAAATTATACTCTGGAAACACCATATATTTT
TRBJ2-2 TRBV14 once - CASSRRRTGELFF TGTGCCAGCAGCCGCCGTCGAACCGGGGAGCTGTTTTTT
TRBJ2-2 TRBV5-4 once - CASSPSRDKNTGELFF TGTGCCAGCAGCCCTAGTCGGGACAAGAACACCGGGGAGCTGTTTTTT
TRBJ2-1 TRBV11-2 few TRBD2 CASSLLAEKIYNEQFF TGTGCCAGCAGCCTTCTAGCGGAGAAGATCTACAATGAGCAGTTCTTC
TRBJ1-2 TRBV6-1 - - CASSVQNYGYTF TGTGCCAGCAGTGTTCAAAACTATGGCTACACCTTC
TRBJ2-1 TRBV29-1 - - CSVAYRDVNEQFF TGCAGCGTTGCATATAGGGACGTGAATGAGCAGTTCTTC
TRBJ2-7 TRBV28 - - CASSLPGRSYEQYF TGTGCCAGCAGTCTGCCAGGGCGATCCTACGAGCAGTACTTC
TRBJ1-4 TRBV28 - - CASRSGGAGEKLFF TGTGCCAGCAGGTCCGGGGGTGCCGGCGAAAAACTGTTTTTT
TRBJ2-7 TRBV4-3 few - CASSQVSSMGYSYEQYF TGCGCCAGCAGCCAAGTCAGTAGTATGGGATACTCCTACGAGCAGTACTTC
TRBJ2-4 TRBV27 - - CASSSTQLAKNIQYF TGTGCCAGCAGTTCCACGCAACTAGCCAAAAACATTCAGTACTTC
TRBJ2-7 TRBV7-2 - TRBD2 CASSLVAGGGTYEQYF TGTGCCAGCAGCTTAGTAGCGGGGGGTGGCACCTACGAGCAGTACTTC
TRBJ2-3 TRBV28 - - CASGRAGGTDTQYF TGTGCCAGCGGCCGGGCTGGGGGCACAGATACGCAGTATTTT
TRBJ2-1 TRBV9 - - CASSVVGGSPLF TGTGCCAGCAGCGTAGTCGGCGGATCCCCCCTCTTC
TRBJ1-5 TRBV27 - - CASSPGRNSNQPQHF TGTGCCAGCAGTCCGGGCAGGAATAGCAATCAGCCCCAGCATTTT
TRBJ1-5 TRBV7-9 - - CASSQEGVANQPQHF TGTGCCAGCAGCCAAGAAGGGGTGGCCAATCAGCCCCAGCATTTT
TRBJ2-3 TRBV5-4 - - CASSLGLAADTQYF TGTGCCAGCAGCTTGGGTCTGGCAGCAGATACGCAGTATTTT
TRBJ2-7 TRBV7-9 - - CASSSANSYEQYF TGTGCCAGCAGCTCGGCGAACTCCTACGAGCAGTACTTC
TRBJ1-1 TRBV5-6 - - CASSQRGYQAFF TGTGCCAGCAGCCAACGGGGGTACCAAGCTTTCTTT
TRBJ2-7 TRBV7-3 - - CASSLQGGEQYF TGTGCCAGCAGCTTACAGGGCGGCGAGCAGTACTTC
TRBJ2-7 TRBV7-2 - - CASTPGPTYEQYF TGTGCCAGCACCCCGGGACCAACCTACGAGCAGTACTTC
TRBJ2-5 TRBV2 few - CASSEAGKETQYF TGTGCCAGCAGTGAGGCAGGGAAAGAGACCCAGTACTTC
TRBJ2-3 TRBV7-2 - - CASSLVAASTDTQYF TGTGCCAGCAGCTTAGTAGCGGCGAGCACAGATACGCAGTATTTT
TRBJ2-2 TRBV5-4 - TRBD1 CASGTANTGELFF TGTGCCAGCGGGACAGCGAACACCGGGGAGCTGTTTTTT
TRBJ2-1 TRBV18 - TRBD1 CASSPPGTGAEQFF TGTGCCAGCTCACCACCCGGGACAGGGGCTGAGCAGTTCTTC
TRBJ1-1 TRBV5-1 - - CASSVGPSTEAFF TGCGCCAGCAGCGTAGGGCCGAGCACTGAAGCTTTCTTT
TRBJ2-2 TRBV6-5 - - CASRRRPGSTGELFF TGTGCCAGCAGGCGCAGGCCGGGGAGCACCGGGGAGCTGTTTTTT
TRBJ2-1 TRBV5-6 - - CASSSIRQRYNEQFF TGTGCCAGCAGCTCAATAAGACAGAGATACAATGAGCAGTTCTTC
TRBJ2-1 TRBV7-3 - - CASSLGAFETDEQFF TGTGCCAGCAGCTTAGGCGCCTTCGAGACGGATGAGCAGTTCTTC
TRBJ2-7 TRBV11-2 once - CASSLGGPMNEQYF TGTGCCAGCAGCTTAGGGGGGCCTATGAACGAGCAGTACTTC
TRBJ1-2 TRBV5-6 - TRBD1 CASSLGPGGPYGYTF TGTGCCAGCAGCTTGGGGCCAGGGGGTCCGTATGGCTACACCTTC
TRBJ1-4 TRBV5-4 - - CASSLEGQGEKLFF TGTGCCAGCAGCTTGGAGGGACAAGGTGAAAAACTGTTTTTT
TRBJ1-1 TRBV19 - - CASSIPDTEAFF TGTGCCAGTAGTATACCGGACACTGAAGCTTTCTTT
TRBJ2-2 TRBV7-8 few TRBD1 CASTPGGGQGAIWNTGELFF TGTGCCAGCACCCCGGGTGGGGGACAGGGGGCAATTTGGAACACCGGGGAGCTGTTTTTT
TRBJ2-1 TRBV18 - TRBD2 CASSPPSGRYNEQFF TGTGCCAGCTCACCACCTAGCGGGAGGTACAATGAGCAGTTCTTC
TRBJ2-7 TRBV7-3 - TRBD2 CASSSGLVSSEQYF TGTGCCAGCAGCTCCGGACTAGTGTCATCCGAGCAGTACTTC
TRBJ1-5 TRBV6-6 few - CASSYMVGGDQPQHF TGTGCCAGCAGTTACATGGTCGGGGGGGATCAGCCCCAGCATTTT
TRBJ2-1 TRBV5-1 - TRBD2 CASSLGTSGRLDEQFF TGCGCCAGCAGCTTGGGGACTAGCGGGAGATTAGATGAGCAGTTCTTC